The clone carrying this T cell receptor beta chain turned up a few times. Its antigen remains unknown. The sample belongs to a study of identical twins. Study outcomes and limitations: Models predicted less out-of-frame TCR alpha sharing in monozygotic twins than was found. A lower insertion count was a feature of abundant cord blood beta clonotypes, with no such feature in memory repertoires. Twins showed weaker excess sharing in their beta out-of-frame sequences.

The V and J ends lost 0 bases and 5 bases, in that order; junction bases with no gene match: 13. Germline assignment: CDR1 MNHEY and CDR2 SVGAGI. This CDR3 region has 18 residues. From the 5' RACE reads, TCRdb called clonotypes with MiXCR, one entry per CDR3 protein. The data show around 280,000 distinct CDR3 sequences, about 8.1% seen once. These data are also associated with another study on yellow fever vaccine responses in identical twins.

This chain joins TRBV6-5 and TRBJ2-1, with TRBD2 matching over 7 bases. The clonotype originates from a woman aged 18-35 years in good health. Sequenced sample: memory (CD45RO+) T cells sorted from blood. This CDR3 is CASSYSIRTGTTNNEQFF. CDR3 bases: TGTGCCAGCAGTTACTCGATACGTACTGGGACTACTAACAATGAGCAGTTCTTC.